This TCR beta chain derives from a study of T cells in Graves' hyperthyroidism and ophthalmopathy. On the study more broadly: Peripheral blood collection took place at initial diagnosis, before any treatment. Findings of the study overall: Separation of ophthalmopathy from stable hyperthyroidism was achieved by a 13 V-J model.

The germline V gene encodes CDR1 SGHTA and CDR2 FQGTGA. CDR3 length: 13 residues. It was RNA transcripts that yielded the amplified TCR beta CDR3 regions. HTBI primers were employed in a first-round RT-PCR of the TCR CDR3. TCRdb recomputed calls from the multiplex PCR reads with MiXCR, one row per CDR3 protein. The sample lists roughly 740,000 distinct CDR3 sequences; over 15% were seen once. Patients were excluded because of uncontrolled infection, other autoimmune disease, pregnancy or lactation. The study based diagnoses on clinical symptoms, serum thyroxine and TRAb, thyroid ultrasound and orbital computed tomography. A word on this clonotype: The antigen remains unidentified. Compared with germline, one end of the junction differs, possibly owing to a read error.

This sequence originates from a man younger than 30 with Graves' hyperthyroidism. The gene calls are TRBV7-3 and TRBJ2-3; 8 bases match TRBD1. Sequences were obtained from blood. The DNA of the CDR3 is TGTGCCAGCAGCAGGACAGGGTCAGATACGCAGTGTTTT. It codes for CASSRTGSDTQCF.